This TCR beta chain originates from a study of beta chain features in type 1 diabetes. Study results and limitations: Shortening that was moderate but significant affected the TCRB CDR3s of Type 1 diabetes patients in all four CD4+ subsets. HLA effects on TCRB rearrangement stayed unresolved here. It was among patients, rather than healthy donors, that naive, central memory and Treg TCRB repertoires appeared more similar.

Details on this clone: The antigen remains unidentified.

What was sequenced were expressed TCRB transcripts, since all of the isolated RNA had been reverse transcribed. Generated by immunoSEQ multiplex PCR, the TCRdb table keeps only in-frame clones and is missing some. The table includes under 300,000 clones, roughly 25% detected once. Only one heparinised blood draw was taken per donor, and its volume averaged about 116 mL. Using CD45RO/CCR7/CD25/CD127/CD95/CD27, CD4+ naive, central memory, regulatory and stem cell-like memory cells were sorted. V lost 1 base, J lost 9 bases, and 15 bases lay in between. The CDR3 spans 14 residues. The germline gives CDR1 SNHLY, CDR2 FYNNEI.

Sequencing was performed on naive CD4+ T cells from blood. The receptor's source is a woman younger than 45 with type 1 diabetes. The rearrangement joins TRBV2 to TRBJ1-2; D is undetermined. The CDR3 DNA reads as TGTGCCAGCAGTGAAGGTCCAGGCCCTATGAGCTACACCTTC. This sequence encodes CASSEGPGPMSYTF.